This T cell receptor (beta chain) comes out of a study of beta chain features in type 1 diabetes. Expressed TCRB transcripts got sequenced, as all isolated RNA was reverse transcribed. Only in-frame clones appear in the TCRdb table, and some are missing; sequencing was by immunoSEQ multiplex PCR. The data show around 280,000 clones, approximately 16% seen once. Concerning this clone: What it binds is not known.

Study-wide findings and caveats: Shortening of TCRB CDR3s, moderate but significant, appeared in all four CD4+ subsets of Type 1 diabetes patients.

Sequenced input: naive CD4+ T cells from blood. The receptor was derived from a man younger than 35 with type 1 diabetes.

The CDR3 is CASSLRTGDEKLFF. For the CDR3, the DNA is TGTGCCAGCAGCCTTCGGACGGGGGATGAAAAACTGTTTTTT. This chain links TRBV7-9 with TRBJ1-4, with a possible D match to TRBD1 (5 bases). The CDR3 is made up of 14 amino acids. CDR1 and CDR2 from the germline V gene are SEHNR and FQNEAQ (reference sequence). V was pared by 5 bases and J by 6 bases, with 13 bases between.